This TCR beta chain emerged from a study of cytomegalovirus exposure and HLA in healthy donors. The CDR3 has 17 residues. CDR1 MNHNS and CDR2 SASEGT come from the germline V gene. J was trimmed by 5 bases and V by 2 bases; bases with no gene match: 11. The study ran its PCR with 60 Vbeta and 13 Jbeta primers. TCRdb's table, derived via immunoSEQ multiplex PCR, lists solely in-frame clones and lacks some. This sample has under 200,000 clones, with 60% to 85% found just once. The chain couples TRBV6-1 to TRBJ2-7, with 11 nucleotides matching TRBD2. This TCR was recovered from a male donor in good health and CMV-seropositive. The sequencing input was PBMCs. CDR3 nucleotide sequence: TGTGCCAGCAGTGAACCCGCCCTAGCGGGGGGTACTAACGAGCAGTACTTC. Its translation: CASSEPALAGGTNEQYF.